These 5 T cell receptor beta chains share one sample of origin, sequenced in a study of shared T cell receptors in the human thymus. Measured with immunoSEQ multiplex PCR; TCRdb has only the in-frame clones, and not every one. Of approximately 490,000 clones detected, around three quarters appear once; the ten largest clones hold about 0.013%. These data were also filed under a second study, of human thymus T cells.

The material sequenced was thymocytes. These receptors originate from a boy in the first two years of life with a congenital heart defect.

The CDR3 loop reads CASSPSDRAEQPQHF. In nucleotides, the CDR3 is TGCGCCAGCAGCCCAAGTGACAGGGCTGAACAGCCCCAGCATTTT. This chain connects TRBV5-1 to TRBJ1-5, with TRBD1 identical over 7 bases. Germline V gene lookup returns CDR1 SGHRS and CDR2 YFSETQ. Germline trimming cut 4 bases from V and 7 bases from J; bases unmatched to any gene: 11. The CDR3 consists of 15 residues.

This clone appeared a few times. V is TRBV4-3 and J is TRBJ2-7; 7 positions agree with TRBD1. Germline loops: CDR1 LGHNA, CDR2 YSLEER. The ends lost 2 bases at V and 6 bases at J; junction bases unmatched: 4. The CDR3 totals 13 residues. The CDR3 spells CASSQKTGIEQYF. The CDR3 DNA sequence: TGCGCCAGCAGCCAAAAGACAGGGATCGAGCAGTACTTC.

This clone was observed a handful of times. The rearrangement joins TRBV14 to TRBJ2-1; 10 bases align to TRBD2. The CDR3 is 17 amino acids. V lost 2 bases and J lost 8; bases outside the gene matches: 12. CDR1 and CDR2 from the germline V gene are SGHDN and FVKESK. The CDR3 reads CASSQSTSGNVSDEQFF. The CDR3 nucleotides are TGTGCCAGCAGCCAAAGCACTAGCGGGAATGTGTCGGATGAGCAGTTCTTC.

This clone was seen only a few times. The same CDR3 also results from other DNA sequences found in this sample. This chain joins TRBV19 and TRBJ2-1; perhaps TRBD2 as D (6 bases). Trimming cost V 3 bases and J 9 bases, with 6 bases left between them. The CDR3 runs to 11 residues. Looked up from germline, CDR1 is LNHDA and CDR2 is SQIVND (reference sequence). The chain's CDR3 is CASSIGGEQFF. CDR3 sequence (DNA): TGTGCCAGTAGTATCGGGGGTGAGCAGTTCTTC.

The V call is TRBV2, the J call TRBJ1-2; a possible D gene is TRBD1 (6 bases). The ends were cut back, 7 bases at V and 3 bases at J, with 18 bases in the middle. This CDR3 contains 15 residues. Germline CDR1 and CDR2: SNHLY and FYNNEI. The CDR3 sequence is CASTDGGAAYYGYTF. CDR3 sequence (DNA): TGTGCCAGCACCGACGGGGGGGCCGCTTACTATGGCTACACCTTC.